A single sample is the source of the 32 T cell receptor beta chains below, sequenced in a study of blood T cell repertoires in COVID-19. Assay used: immunoSEQ multiplex PCR; TCRdb lists only in-frame clones, some missing. The sample holds about 160,000 clones; more than 75% are singletons and the top ten take about 6%. The source material was PBMCs or T cells enriched from blood (not recorded which). The receptors come from a man in his forties who had recovered from COVID-19.

The chain couples TRBV5-3 to TRBJ2-2; 10 nucleotides match TRBD1. TRBV5-3 has ORF status, its function being uncertain. CDR3 length: 16 residues. Germline trimming cut 4 bases from V and 5 bases from J; bases unmatched to any gene: 8. CDR3 DNA: TGTGCCAGAAGCGGAGGGACAGGGGATCAAACCGGGGAGCTGTTTTTT. Translating it yields CARSGGTGDQTGELFF.

This chain joins TRBV24-1 and TRBJ2-1; 9 nucleotides align to TRBD1. The germline CDR1 and CDR2 sequences are KGHDR and SFDVKD. CDR3 length equals 15 residues. V shed 3 bases and J 9 bases; nucleotides not matched to a gene: 8. The CDR3 reads CATSDTGTGYAEQFF. In nucleotides, the CDR3 is TGTGCCACCAGTGATACCGGGACAGGGTATGCTGAGCAGTTCTTC.

This chain links TRBV5-1 with TRBJ2-7, with D maybe TRBD2 (5 bases). The CDR3 extends over 11 amino acids. Looked up from germline, CDR1 is SGHRS and CDR2 is YFSETQ. Trimming left V 5 bases short and J 3 bases short, with 6 bases between. CDR3 nucleotides: TGCGCCAGCAGTGAGGGCTACGAGCAGTACTTC. Protein sequence: CASSEGYEQYF.

The gene calls are TRBV5-1 and TRBJ2-6, with a possible D match to TRBD1 (5 bases). Trimming stripped 3 bases from V and 1 base from J, with 8 bases between. CDR1 is SGHRS and CDR2 is YFSETQ in the germline V gene. The CDR3 has 15 residues. In DNA form, the CDR3 reads TGCGCCAGCAGCTCCGACAGTTCTGGGGCCAACGTCCTGACTTTC. It codes for CASSSDSSGANVLTF.

The CDR3 sequence: CATSDRDRGEIQPQHF. CDR3 in DNA: TGTGCCACCAGTGACAGGGACAGGGGCGAAATTCAGCCCCAGCATTTT. The chain employs TRBV24-1 and TRBJ1-5, with 10 positions matching TRBD1. The CDR3 is 16 amino acids. Losses at the gene ends were 4 bases for V and 6 bases for J; bases not matched to a gene: 8. CDR1 is KGHDR, CDR2 SFDVKD, per germline.

This clone has only a few counts. This chain connects TRBV10-2 to TRBJ1-4; D perhaps matches TRBD1 (5 bases). Trimming left V 9 bases short and J 5 bases short, with 19 bases between. This CDR3 contains 15 residues. Germline assignment: CDR1 WSHSY and CDR2 SAAADI. DNA of the CDR3: TGCGCCAGGCCGAGGTGTGGGGAGGGGAATGAAAAACTGTTTTTT. The encoded protein is CARPRCGEGNEKLFF.

V is TRBV30 and J is TRBJ1-2, with TRBD1 matching 8 bases. V lost 3 bases to trimming and J lost 5 bases; unmatched junction nucleotides: 5. The germline V gene encodes CDR1 GTSNPN and CDR2 SVGIG (reference sequence). There are 13 residues in the CDR3. Here the CDR3 reads CAWRGQAGYGYTF. CDR3 bases: TGTGCCTGGAGGGGACAGGCAGGGTATGGCTACACCTTC.

This clone was seen only once. The V and J genes are TRBV2 and TRBJ2-5, with unresolved D. The CDR3 spans 12 residues. V lost 5 bases and J 1 base, leaving 5 bases between the germline ends. Germline CDR1 reads SNHLY; CDR2 reads FYNNEI. The CDR3 reads CASSHGQETQYF. The CDR3 nucleotides are TGTGCCAGCAGTCACGGCCAAGAGACCCAGTACTTC.

The chain couples TRBV5-1 to TRBJ1-3; a possible D gene is TRBD1 (6 bases). The CDR3 is made up of 16 amino acids. Trimming pared 3 bases from V and 4 bases from J, leaving 17 bases between. Germline V gene data show CDR1 as SGHRS and CDR2 as YFSETQ. The CDR3 here is CASSSERAGAGNTIYF. Here the CDR3 DNA reads TGCGCCAGCAGCTCCGAAAGGGCAGGGGCGGGAAACACCATATATTTT.

This sequence joins TRBV10-3 and TRBJ1-5, with a tentative D call TRBD1 (5 bases). The CDR3 covers 13 residues. V was clipped by 7 bases and J by 4 bases, with 11 bases between them. Germline assignment: CDR1 ENHRY and CDR2 SYGVKD. CDR3 loop: CAITPGLNQPQHF. DNA of the CDR3: TGTGCCATCACCCCAGGGTTGAATCAGCCCCAGCATTTT.

This clone was observed a handful of times. The chain is built from TRBV6-4 and TRBJ2-5; tentatively, D is TRBD1 (6 bases). CDR1 is MRHNA, CDR2 SNTAGT, per germline. This CDR3 region has 14 residues. Trimming removed 5 bases at V and 8 bases at J, with 18 bases between. In DNA, the CDR3 is TGTGCCAGCAGTATAGAAGGGGGTATGGAAACCCAGTACTTC. This translates into CASSIEGGMETQYF.

The chain couples TRBV19 to TRBJ2-2; 9 bases align to TRBD1. The CDR3 contains 19 residues. CDR1 is LNHDA and CDR2 is SQIVND in the germline V gene (reference sequence). The J segment lost 6 bases and the V segment lost 5 bases, leaving 19 bases of the junction unmatched. CDR3 nucleotides: TGTGCCAGTAGTCTCCGGGGACAGGGAAATGGCCTTTATGCCGGGGAGCTGTTTTTT. Its protein product is CASSLRGQGNGLYAGELFF.

This clone was counted between two and nine times. The V and J genes are TRBV4-1 and TRBJ1-3, with 12 bases aligning to TRBD1. From germline, CDR1 is MGHRA and CDR2 YSYEKL. The trim removed 3 bases at V and 4 bases at J, leaving 10 bases unmatched. There are 18 residues in the CDR3. The CDR3 region is CASSQGGQGAFWGNTIYF. CDR3 DNA: TGCGCCAGCAGCCAGGGGGGACAGGGGGCATTCTGGGGAAACACCATATATTTT.

This clone was detected a few times. The V gene is TRBV25-1, the J gene TRBJ1-2; D is perhaps TRBD1 (5 bases). Germline V lookup: CDR1 MGHDK, CDR2 SYGVNS. Deletions cut 3 bases from V and 5 bases from J, with 7 bases between. There are 12 residues in the CDR3. CDR3 in amino acids: CASSDQGYGYTF. In DNA, the CDR3 is TGTGCCAGCAGTGATCAGGGATATGGCTACACCTTC.

This chain connects TRBV6-5 to TRBJ2-5; 7 bases map to TRBD2. Germline CDR1 MNHEY, CDR2 SVGAGI. V lost 1 base to trimming and J lost 4 bases; unmatched junction nucleotides: 6. This CDR3 comprises 15 residues. In nucleotides, the CDR3 is TGTGCCAGCAGTTACTGGGAGACTAGCCGAGAGACCCAGTACTTC. This codes for CASSYWETSRETQYF.

The chain recombines TRBV12-3 or TRBV12-4 with TRBJ1-1, with D unclear. This CDR3 spans 13 amino acids. V lost 1 base to trimming and J lost 6 bases, with 9 bases between them. DNA for the CDR3: TGTGCCAGCAGTTTAGGGAGGGTTCCTGAAGCTTTCTTT. Translation gives CASSLGRVPEAFF.

The rearrangement joins TRBV9 to TRBJ2-3; TRBD2 aligns across 10 bases. This CDR3 comprises 15 residues. CDR1 is SGDLS and CDR2 is YYNGEE in the germline V gene. Trimming took 3 bases from V and 4 from J; bases not matched to a gene: 5. The CDR3 sequence is CASSGPAGGPDTQYF. The CDR3, as DNA: TGTGCCAGCAGCGGCCCAGCGGGGGGGCCAGATACGCAGTATTTT.

The rearrangement joins TRBV6-1 to TRBJ2-7, with 11 bases lining up with TRBD1. V shed 3 bases and J 4 bases; nucleotides not matched to a gene: 8. The CDR3 length is 16 residues. Germline V gene data show CDR1 as MNHNS and CDR2 as SASEGT. The CDR3 DNA sequence: TGTGCCAGCAGTGATCCCGGACAGGGGGCAATGTACGAGCAGTACTTC. Residues: CASSDPGQGAMYEQYF.

V is TRBV5-1 and J is TRBJ2-7; TRBD1 is a possible D gene (5 bases). The germline CDR1 and CDR2 sequences are SGHRS and YFSETQ. Trimming removed 0 bases from V and 3 bases from J, with 16 bases in between. This CDR3 has 16 amino acids. The CDR3 protein is CASSLAIAAGHYEQYF. The CDR3 DNA reads TGCGCCAGCAGCTTGGCGATTGCCGCAGGGCACTACGAGCAGTACTTC. The variable domain in full, with the rest retrieved from reference TRBV5-1 and TRBJ2-7, is KAGVTQTPRYLIKTRGQQVTLSCSPISGHRSVSWYQQTPGQGLQFLFEYFSETQRNKGNFPGRFSGRQFSNSRSEMNVSTLELGDSALYLCASSLAIAAGHYEQYFGPGTRLTVT.

The rearrangement joins TRBV19 to TRBJ1-5; perhaps TRBD1 as D (6 bases). The CDR3 spans 15 residues. Germline lookup yields CDR1 LNHDA and CDR2 SQIVND (reference sequence). Trimming cost V 4 bases and J 0 bases, with 10 bases left between them. The CDR3 here is CASSTQGHSNQPQHF. The CDR3 coding sequence is TGTGCCAGTAGTACCCAGGGACATAGCAATCAGCCCCAGCATTTT.

The chain has TRBV29-1 and TRBJ1-1, with D perhaps matching TRBD1 (6 bases). Per germline, CDR1 SQVTM and CDR2 ANQGSEA. V dropped 7 bases and J dropped 3 bases, with 18 bases sitting between them. CDR3 length: 14 amino acids. The CDR3 spells CSAGAWGIDTEAFF. DNA of the CDR3: TGCAGCGCGGGGGCGTGGGGCATCGACACTGAAGCTTTCTTT.

The chain employs TRBV7-2 and TRBJ2-3; weak D call: TRBD2 (5 bases). Germline V gene sequence: CDR1 SGHTA, CDR2 FQGNSA. The CDR3 is 14 amino acids. Trimming left V 4 bases short and J 7 bases short, with 15 bases between. The CDR3 region is CASSSPRGPNTQYF. CDR3 sequence (DNA): TGTGCCAGCAGCTCCCCTCGCGGGCCGAATACGCAGTATTTT.

The chain has TRBV19 and TRBJ2-5; no clear D. The V and J ends lost 5 bases and 5 bases respectively, with 15 bases between them. The CDR3 length is 14 residues. The germline CDR1 and CDR2 sequences are LNHDA and SQIVND (reference sequence). In nucleotides, the CDR3 is TGTGCCAGTAGTCCTAGGATAGACTCTGAGACCCAGTACTTC. Translation gives CASSPRIDSETQYF.

This clone was detected only once. This chain connects TRBV6-5 to TRBJ2-5, with 7 bases matching TRBD2. Germline CDR1 reads MNHEY; CDR2 reads SVGAGI. J lost 4 bases, V lost 11 bases, and 10 bases had no gene match. The CDR3 totals 13 residues. Here the CDR3 DNA reads TGTGCCGGCTCGGGCGGGGGAGCAGAGACCCAGTACTTC. Translating it yields CAGSGGGAETQYF.

This clone has only one observation. The genes are TRBV5-1 and TRBJ1-6, with D possibly matching TRBD1 (6 bases). The germline CDR1 and CDR2 sequences are SGHRS and YFSETQ. Trimming took off 3 bases at V and 5 bases at J, with 12 bases between the two ends. The CDR3 loop spans 15 amino acids. CDR3 residues: CASSWYGQNNSPLHF. As DNA, the CDR3 is TGCGCCAGCAGCTGGTACGGACAGAATAATTCACCCCTCCACTTT.

This clone was seen only a few times. J is TRBJ1-1 and V is TRBV9; D is uncertain. There are 15 residues in the CDR3. Looked up from germline, CDR1 is SGDLS and CDR2 is YYNGEE. V gave up 4 bases and J gave up 3 bases, with 16 bases separating them. Here the CDR3 DNA reads TGTGCCAGCAGCCCCCTCCCGGCGGTAGACACTGAAGCTTTCTTT. Its protein is CASSPLPAVDTEAFF.

This clone was seen once. The rearrangement uses TRBV14 and TRBJ1-2; weak D call: TRBD1 (6 bases). Trimming left V 5 bases short and J 6 bases short, with 19 bases between. The V gene's germline CDR1 is SGHDN and CDR2 FVKESK. This CDR3 spans 15 amino acids. The CDR3 region is CASSARQAPGDGYTF. In nucleotides, the CDR3 is TGTGCCAGCAGCGCCAGACAGGCCCCCGGGGATGGCTACACCTTC.

The rearrangement joins TRBV5-6 to TRBJ1-3, with TRBD1 as a possible D gene (5 bases). Germline V gives CDR1 SGHDT, CDR2 YYEEEE. The V end was cut by 3 bases, the J end by 3 bases, with 16 bases between. CDR3 size: 16 residues. This CDR3 reads CASSWLAGLDGNTIYF. For the CDR3, the DNA is TGTGCCAGCAGCTGGTTGGCGGGACTAGATGGAAACACCATATATTTT.

This clone has just one count. This chain joins TRBV14 and TRBJ2-4, with TRBD1 as a possible D gene (6 bases). With 0 bases removed from V and 8 bases from J, the gap between germline ends came to 14 bases. This CDR3 region has 15 residues. Germline loops: CDR1 SGHDN, CDR2 FVKESK. CDR3 coding DNA: TGTGCCAGCAGCCAAGATAGGGACACGCTGGACATTCAGTACTTC. It specifies CASSQDRDTLDIQYF. The full variable domain, in which reference TRBV14 and TRBJ2-4 provide the parts outside the CDR3, is EAGVTQFPSHSVIEKGQTVTLRCDPISGHDNLYWYRRVMGKEIKFLLHFVKESKQDESGMPNNRFLAERTGGTYSTLKVQPAELEDSGVYFCASSQDRDTLDIQYFGAGTRLSVL.

The V call is TRBV7-6, the J call TRBJ2-7; possible D gene TRBD2, 5 bases. Germline V CDR1 and CDR2: SGHVS, FNYEAQ. The V and J ends lost 5 bases and 4 bases respectively, with 12 bases between them. CDR3 length equals 13 residues. This chain's CDR3 is CASSDGLGYEQYF. The CDR3 coding sequence is TGTGCCAGCAGCGACGGACTTGGTTACGAGCAGTACTTC.

This clone has just one count. This chain uses TRBV5-1 with TRBJ1-1; D gene ambiguous. Trimming pared 2 bases from V and 4 bases from J, leaving 15 bases between. Germline assignment: CDR1 SGHRS and CDR2 YFSETQ. This CDR3 spans 15 amino acids. The chain's CDR3 is CASSLQDGSGTEAFF. CDR3 nucleotides: TGCGCCAGCAGCTTACAAGACGGGTCGGGCACTGAAGCTTTCTTT. Combining the CDR3 with reference TRBV5-1 and TRBJ1-1 gives the whole variable domain KAGVTQTPRYLIKTRGQQVTLSCSPISGHRSVSWYQQTPGQGLQFLFEYFSETQRNKGNFPGRFSGRQFSNSRSEMNVSTLELGDSALYLCASSLQDGSGTEAFFGQGTRLTVV.

The chain combines TRBV9 with TRBJ2-7; D uncertain. Trimming took off 6 bases at V and 3 bases at J, with 19 bases between the two ends. The CDR3 runs to 15 residues. Germline V CDR1 and CDR2: SGDLS, YYNGEE. CDR3 sequence: CASTLYPEPGYEQYF. The CDR3 DNA sequence: TGTGCCAGCACCCTTTATCCCGAGCCCGGCTACGAGCAGTACTTC.